This T cell receptor (beta chain) was sequenced during a study of cytomegalovirus exposure and HLA in healthy donors. Study-level background: The approximately 670 first-cohort repertoires and the roughly 120 validation repertoires shared the same platform, a later analysis reported. Study outcomes and limitations: Rarity characterized most TCR sequences, yet some public TCRs appeared in many donors. The study designated fewer than 200 TCR beta chains cytomegalovirus-associated.

The approximately 130-subject validation cohort, separate from the 666-subject first cohort, included the donors. Here immunoSEQ multiplex PCR was the method, and the copy in TCRdb shows in-frame clones only, minus some. The table lists a few hundred thousand clones, roughly 89% of them singletons. With respect to this clone: What it binds is not known.

CDR1 MNHEY and CDR2 SMNVEV come from the germline V gene (reference sequence). Losses at the gene ends were 1 base for V and 7 bases for J; bases not matched to a gene: 10. The CDR3 sequence is 18 residues long. The sequenced sample was PBMCs. This chain uses TRBV27 with TRBJ1-6; TRBD1 agrees at 10 bases. The sequence was obtained from a woman under 30 in good health and CMV-seronegative. CDR3 in amino acids: CASSLYRDRGGWNSPLHF. The CDR3 DNA is TGTGCCAGCAGTTTATACCGGGACAGGGGAGGTTGGAATTCACCCCTCCACTTT.